A single sample gave rise to the 28 T cell receptor beta chains below, sequenced in a study of blood T cell repertoires in COVID-19. Profiled with immunoSEQ multiplex PCR; TCRdb holds only in-frame clones, not every one. Of approximately 190,000 clones in the sample, approximately 84% are singletons; the top ten hold 4.5% to 6%. The specimen sequenced was peripheral blood. The receptors were gathered from a woman in her 70s with active or convalescent COVID-19.

This chain joins TRBV28 and TRBJ2-1; D might be TRBD1 (7 bases). The CDR3 totals 20 residues. Germline lookup yields CDR1 MDHEN and CDR2 SYDVKM. V was cut by 5 bases and J by 3 bases, with 29 bases left in between. CDR3 protein: CASSERTGAIRRGVYNEQFF. In DNA form, the CDR3 reads TGTGCCAGCAGTGAGCGGACAGGCGCGATTCGTAGGGGGGTCTACAATGAGCAGTTCTTC.

The chain carries TRBV5-1 and TRBJ2-1; 10 bases align to TRBD1. The germline V gene has CDR1 SGHRS and CDR2 YFSETQ. This CDR3 is 15 amino acids long. The V gene end was trimmed by 4 bases and the J gene end by 10 bases; junction bases not matched to a gene: 11. CDR3 DNA sequence: TGCGCCAGCAGCGCCGGGACAGGGGTTTTAGAGGAGCAGTTCTTC. Its translation is CASSAGTGVLEEQFF.

This clone occurred a few times. The chain carries TRBV27 and TRBJ1-6; 7 positions match TRBD1. Germline V gene sequence: CDR1 MNHEY, CDR2 SMNVEV (reference sequence). The V segment lost 5 bases and the J segment 1 base; nucleotides outside the gene matches: 11. This CDR3 has 18 amino acids. This chain's CDR3 is CASSTKTGMGSYNSPLHF. CDR3 in DNA: TGTGCCAGCAGTACGAAGACAGGGATGGGGTCCTATAATTCACCCCTCCACTTT.

This clone occurred once. J is TRBJ2-7 and V is TRBV23-1; 11 bases are a match to TRBD2. TRBV23-1 falls under the ORF class, with uncertain function. The ends lost 7 bases at V and 1 base at J; junction bases unmatched: 30. CDR3 length: 23 residues. CDR3 coding DNA: TGCGCCAGCACCCCCGGGGAGGGCGGCCAGGGCAGACTAGCGGGAAAGGGTTCCTACGAGCAGTACTTC. It encodes CASTPGEGGQGRLAGKGSYEQYF.

The chain combines TRBV28 with TRBJ2-3; D possibly corresponds to TRBD1 (5 bases). Germline V CDR1 and CDR2: MDHEN, SYDVKM. The V gene lost 1 base and the J gene lost 5 bases, with 13 bases spanning the gap. This CDR3 has 15 amino acids. This CDR3 is CASSLLLGAGDTQYF. The DNA of the CDR3 is TGTGCCAGCAGTTTATTGCTAGGGGCCGGAGATACGCAGTATTTT.

This chain joins TRBV2 and TRBJ2-7; D is perhaps TRBD2 (5 bases). Between the trimmed V and J ends, which lost 4 bases and 2 bases, there was a span of 9 bases. Germline V gene sequence: CDR1 SNHLY, CDR2 FYNNEI. The CDR3 length is 13 residues. CDR3 protein: CASSVRVTYEQYF. The CDR3 region has the DNA TGTGCCAGCAGTGTGAGGGTGACCTACGAGCAGTACTTC. Combining the CDR3 with reference TRBV2 and TRBJ2-7 gives the whole variable domain EPEVTQTPSHQVTQMGQEVILRCVPISNHLYFYWYRQILGQKVEFLVSFYNNEISEKSEIFDDQFSVERPDGSNFTLKIRSTKLEDSAMYFCASSVRVTYEQYFGPGTRLTVT.

A few counts support this clone. The DNA for the CDR3 is TGTGCCAGCAGCCAAGCAGGGTGGGGCGAGCAGTACTTC. It yields the protein CASSQAGWGEQYF. This rearrangement joins TRBV3-1 (or the pseudogene TRBV3-2) to TRBJ2-7; perhaps TRBD1 as D (5 bases). The CDR3 is 13 amino acids. Germline CDR1 is LGHDT and CDR2 is YNNKEL (reference sequence). V lost 1 base and J 6 bases, leaving 10 bases between the germline ends.

The V call is TRBV18, the J call TRBJ1-1, with D perhaps TRBD1 (6 bases). Germline assignment: CDR1 KGHSH and CDR2 LQKENI. The CDR3 loop spans 14 amino acids. V lost 5 bases and J 1 base, leaving 11 bases between the germline ends. CDR3 loop: CASSKRGGNTEAFF. The CDR3, as DNA: TGTGCCAGCTCAAAAAGGGGGGGGAACACTGAAGCTTTCTTT.

The rearrangement links TRBV6-1 to TRBJ2-7; maybe TRBD1 (6 bases). Germline-derived CDR1 and CDR2 are MNHNS and SASEGT. Trimming removed 1 base at V and 0 bases at J, with 10 bases between. The CDR3 spans 15 residues. CDR3: CASSEGQGSSYEQYF. In DNA, the CDR3 is TGTGCCAGCAGTGAAGGTCAGGGGAGCTCCTACGAGCAGTACTTC.

The CDR3 loop reads CASSVGEEGQGIYEQYF. The CDR3 region has the DNA TGTGCCAGCAGCGTAGGTGAGGAAGGACAGGGGATCTACGAGCAGTACTTC. The V and J genes are TRBV9 and TRBJ2-7, with 9 bases identical to TRBD1. The germline CDR1 and CDR2 sequences are SGDLS and YYNGEE. V shed 0 bases, J shed 3 bases, and the junction held 10 bases outside the gene matches. This CDR3 has 17 residues.

The V and J genes are TRBV7-3 and TRBJ2-1, with TRBD2 as a possible D gene (5 bases). The CDR3 covers 12 residues. The germline gives CDR1 SGHTA, CDR2 FQGTGA. Trimming left V 0 bases short and J 8 bases short, with 5 bases between. CDR3 loop: CASSLTRDEQFF. The CDR3 nucleotides are TGTGCCAGCAGCTTAACGAGGGATGAGCAGTTCTTC.

This chain joins TRBV3-1 (or the pseudogene TRBV3-2) and TRBJ2-3; 9 bases match TRBD1. Per the germline V gene, CDR1 is LGHDT and CDR2 is YNNKEL (reference sequence). The junction had 4 bases not matched to a gene; V was cut back by 4 bases and J by 2 bases. The CDR3 runs 15 residues. CDR3 region: CASSPQGAFTDTQYF. CDR3 DNA: TGTGCCAGCAGCCCACAGGGGGCTTTCACAGATACGCAGTATTTT.

V usage is TRBV5-1 and J usage is TRBJ1-3; possible D gene TRBD1, 6 bases. This CDR3 has 15 amino acids. Germline V gene data show CDR1 as SGHRS and CDR2 as YFSETQ. Trimming took 4 bases from V and 0 from J, leaving 11 bases between them. CDR3 region: CASSAGANSGNTIYF. DNA for the CDR3: TGCGCCAGCAGCGCGGGGGCCAACTCTGGAAACACCATATATTTT.

The chain carries TRBV12-3 or TRBV12-4 and TRBJ1-2; D gene ambiguous. The V and J ends lost 3 bases and 4 bases respectively, with 3 bases between them. This CDR3 is built from 11 residues. The CDR3 loop is CASSFGYGYTF. In DNA form, the CDR3 reads TGTGCCAGCAGTTTCGGCTATGGCTACACCTTC.

The chain employs TRBV6-5 and TRBJ1-2; no reliable D call. The CDR3 contains 14 residues. From germline, CDR1 is MNHEY and CDR2 SVGAGI. V was shortened by 8 bases and J by 4 bases, with 17 bases between the two germline ends. DNA for the CDR3: TGTGCCAGCCGTAGGACTACCACGGGCTATGGCTACACCTTC. Translating gives CASRRTTTGYGYTF.

The chain has TRBV25-1 and TRBJ1-4; D is undetermined. The CDR3 contains 17 residues. CDR1 MGHDK and CDR2 SYGVNS come from the germline V gene. V lost 4 bases, J lost 8 bases, and 23 bases lay in between. CDR3 region: CASSGAIRSGDSEKLFF. The CDR3 nucleotides are TGTGCCAGCAGTGGGGCAATCCGGTCCGGCGATTCAGAAAAACTGTTTTTT.

This clone showed up just a few times. The genes are TRBV21-1 and TRBJ1-5; the D call in the table, TRBD1, was not verified against the DNA. TRBV21-1 is noted as a pseudogene. The CDR3 has 14 amino acids. The DNA for the CDR3 is TGTGCCAGCAGCAAAGACAGGGGCAATCAGCCCCAGCATTTT. Amino acid sequence: CASSKDRGNQPQHF.

The chain combines TRBV15 with TRBJ2-5; the match to TRBD1 covers 7 bases. The germline V gene has CDR1 LNHNV and CDR2 YYDKDF (reference sequence). The CDR3 loop spans 14 amino acids. J gave up 3 bases and V 2 bases, and 3 bases lay outside the gene matches. The CDR3 bases are TGTGCCACCAGCAGACTAGGACAGGAAGAGACCCAGTACTTC. It translates to CATSRLGQEETQYF.

This clone was seen a few times. The V and J genes are TRBV18 and TRBJ2-1; 9 nucleotides align to TRBD2. This CDR3 comprises 15 residues. The J segment lost 5 bases and the V segment lost 4 bases, leaving 6 bases of the junction unmatched. The germline gives CDR1 KGHSH, CDR2 LQKENI. The CDR3 loop reads CASSQGSGRNNEQFF. The CDR3 DNA follows: TGTGCCAGCTCACAGGGTAGCGGGAGAAACAATGAGCAGTTCTTC.

The V gene is TRBV14, the J gene TRBJ2-2; 9 nucleotides match TRBD2. Losses at the gene ends were 3 bases for V and 7 bases for J; bases not matched to a gene: 3. This CDR3 is built from 14 residues. Per germline, CDR1 SGHDN and CDR2 FVKESK. CDR3 sequence reads: CASSQGLADGELFF. CDR3 bases: TGTGCCAGCAGCCAGGGACTAGCCGACGGGGAGCTGTTTTTT.

The chain couples TRBV6-5 to TRBJ2-1, with 10 bases matching TRBD2. The V segment lost 2 bases and the J segment 8 bases; nucleotides outside the gene matches: 3. Germline CDR1 MNHEY, CDR2 SVGAGI. CDR3 size: 14 residues. The DNA of the CDR3 is TGTGCCAGCAGTTACCAGCGGGAGGGCCATGAGCAGTTCTTC. Translation: CASSYQREGHEQFF.

The CDR3 DNA follows: TGTGCCAGCAGTTTTGTGGGAGCTCGGGCCGAGCAGTACTTC. This encodes CASSFVGARAEQYF. The J gene is TRBJ2-7, the V gene TRBV28; a possible D gene is TRBD2 (5 bases). The V gene lost 3 bases and the J gene lost 6 bases, with 15 bases spanning the gap. CDR1 and CDR2 (germline): MDHEN, SYDVKM. This CDR3 contains 14 residues.

This rearrangement joins TRBV7-6 to TRBJ2-7; 9 bases are shared with TRBD2. The CDR3 length is 14 residues. V was pared by 2 bases and J by 3 bases, with 2 bases of the junction left unmatched. Germline V gives CDR1 SGHVS, CDR2 FNYEAQ. As DNA, the CDR3 is TGTGCCAGCAGCTTACTAGCGGGAAGCTACGAGCAGTACTTC. Its translation is CASSLLAGSYEQYF.

The chain recombines TRBV5-1 with TRBJ2-2; maybe TRBD1 (5 bases). The CDR3 is made up of 17 amino acids. Trimming shortened V by 0 bases and J by 0 bases, and 12 bases separated the two germline ends. Germline V CDR1 and CDR2: SGHRS, YFSETQ. Written as DNA, the CDR3 is TGCGCCAGCAGCTTGGTGGTTCGGACACCGAACACCGGGGAGCTGTTTTTT. Its protein product is CASSLVVRTPNTGELFF.

This chain connects TRBV28 to TRBJ2-5; 9 bases align to TRBD2. J lost 5 bases, V lost 4 bases, and 14 bases had no gene match. The CDR3 covers 17 residues. Germline values: CDR1 MDHEN, CDR2 SYDVKM. The CDR3 nucleotides read TGTGCCAGCAGTTCCCCGCCTGGCGGGAGGGCCGAGGAGACCCAGTACTTC. Translated: CASSSPPGGRAEETQYF.

This clone occurred once. J is TRBJ2-1 and V is TRBV28; tentative D call: TRBD2 (6 bases). This CDR3 region has 15 residues. Trimming took 8 bases from V and 7 from J, leaving 21 bases between them. Per the germline V gene, CDR1 is MDHEN and CDR2 is SYDVKM. The CDR3 sequence: CASAGGLGSLNEQFF. As DNA, the CDR3 is TGTGCCAGCGCCGGGGGTCTGGGTAGTTTGAATGAGCAGTTCTTC.

This clone was seen a single time. The chain is built from TRBV7-9 and TRBJ2-3; D remains ambiguous. Germline CDR1 and CDR2: SEHNR and FQNEAQ (reference sequence). This CDR3 has 13 residues. Deletions cut 10 bases from V and 3 bases from J, with 14 bases between. For the CDR3, the DNA is TGTGCCACCGTGCGTACCGCGACAGATACGCAGTATTTT. It specifies CATVRTATDTQYF.

Written as DNA, the CDR3 is TGTGCCAGCTCAACGGGACAGGGGATGATAGGGAGCAATCAGCCCCAGCATTTT. Its translation is CASSTGQGMIGSNQPQHF. V and J are TRBV18 and TRBJ1-5; 10 nucleotides line up with TRBD1. The CDR3 is made up of 18 amino acids. J was trimmed by 1 base and V by 5 bases; bases with no gene match: 11. Germline CDR1 KGHSH, CDR2 LQKENI.